This T cell receptor (beta chain) stems from a study of radiation and T cells in renal cell carcinoma. The germline gives CDR1 SGHTA, CDR2 FQGNSA. CDR3 length: 15 residues. The ends lost 2 bases at V and 5 bases at J; junction bases unmatched: 4. The time point: baseline pretreatment blood. The treatment denotes: 15 Gy SBRT to primary tumor, nephrectomy 4 weeks later. Produced via immunoSEQ multiplex PCR; TCRdb's table is partial and in-frame only. The repertoire holds approximately 150,000 clones, with approximately 90% as singletons. V usage is TRBV7-2 and J usage is TRBJ1-2; 11 nucleotides agree with TRBD1. The sequenced sample was blood, obtained from a patient whose treatment included radiotherapy and nephrectomy. This TCR was sampled from a woman aged 70 to 79 with renal cell carcinoma. In DNA form, the CDR3 reads TGTGCCAGCAGCTTACCAGGGACAGGGGGGTATGGCTACACCTTC. Encoded protein: CASSLPGTGGYGYTF. The full variable domain, rest sourced from reference TRBV7-2 and TRBJ1-2, is GAGVSQSPSNKVTEKGKDVELRCDPISGHTALYWYRQSLGQGLEFLIYFQGNSAPDKSGLPSDRFSAERTGGSVSTLTIQRTQQEDSAVYLCASSLPGTGGYGYTFGSGTRLTVV.